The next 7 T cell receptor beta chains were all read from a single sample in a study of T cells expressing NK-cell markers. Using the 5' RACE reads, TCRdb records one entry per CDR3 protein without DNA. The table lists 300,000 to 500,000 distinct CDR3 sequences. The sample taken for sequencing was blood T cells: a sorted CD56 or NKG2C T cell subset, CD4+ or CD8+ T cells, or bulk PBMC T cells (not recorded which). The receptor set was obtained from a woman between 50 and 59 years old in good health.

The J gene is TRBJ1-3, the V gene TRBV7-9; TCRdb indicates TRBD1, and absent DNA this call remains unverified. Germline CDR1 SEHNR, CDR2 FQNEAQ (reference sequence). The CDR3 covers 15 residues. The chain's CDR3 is CATRTGGANRNTIYF.

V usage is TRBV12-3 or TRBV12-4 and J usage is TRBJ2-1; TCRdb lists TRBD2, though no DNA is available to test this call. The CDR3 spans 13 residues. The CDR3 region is CASGAGGYNEQFF.

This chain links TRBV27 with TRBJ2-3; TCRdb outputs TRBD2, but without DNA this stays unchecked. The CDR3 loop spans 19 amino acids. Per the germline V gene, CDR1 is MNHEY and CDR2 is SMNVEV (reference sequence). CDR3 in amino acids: CASSFYWLASAASTDTQYF.

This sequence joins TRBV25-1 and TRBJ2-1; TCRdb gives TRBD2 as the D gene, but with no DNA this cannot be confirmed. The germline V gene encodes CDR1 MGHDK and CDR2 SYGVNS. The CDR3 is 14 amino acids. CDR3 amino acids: CASTTNSGYNEQFF.

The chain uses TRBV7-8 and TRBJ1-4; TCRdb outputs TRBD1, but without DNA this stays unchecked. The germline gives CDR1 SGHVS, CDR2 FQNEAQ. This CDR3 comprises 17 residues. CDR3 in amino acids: CASSLAGAPGQNEKLFF.

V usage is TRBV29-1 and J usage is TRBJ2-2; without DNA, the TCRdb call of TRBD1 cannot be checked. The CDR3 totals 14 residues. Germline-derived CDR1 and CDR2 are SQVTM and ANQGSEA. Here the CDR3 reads CSVGDRGSTGELFF.

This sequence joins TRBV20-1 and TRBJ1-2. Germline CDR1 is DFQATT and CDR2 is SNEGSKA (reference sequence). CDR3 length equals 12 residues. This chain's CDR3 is CSARTVVYGYTF.